The 28 T cell receptor beta chains in this list originate from one sample, sequenced in a study of early T cells in non-severe SARS-CoV-2 infection. TCRdb re-analysed the 5' RACE reads in MiXCR, keeping a single row per CDR3 protein. The sample yields about 98,000 distinct CDR3 sequences, under 15% seen once. Sample: whole blood. The receptors stem from an adult who was a healthcare worker with PCR-confirmed SARS-CoV-2 infection or an uninfected control (not recorded which).

This clonotype showed up many times. The V and J genes are TRBV6-5 and TRBJ2-3; the D gene could be TRBD1 or TRBD2 (5 bases each). Germline V CDR1 and CDR2: MNHEY, SVGAGI. CDR3 length equals 15 residues. V was cut by 2 bases and J by 1 base, with 10 bases left in between. CDR3 bases: TGTGCCAGCAGTTACGGGGGATCCGGCACAGATACGCAGTATTTT. Translation: CASSYGGSGTDTQYF.

The gene calls are TRBV4-3 and TRBJ1-4, with D tentatively TRBD1 (6 bases). From germline, CDR1 is LGHNA and CDR2 YSLEER. The CDR3 sequence is 15 residues long. Trimming pared 4 bases from V and 6 bases from J, leaving 15 bases between. The CDR3 is CASSRLQGDHEKLFF. The CDR3, as DNA: TGCGCCAGCAGCCGATTACAGGGTGATCATGAAAAACTGTTTTTT.

The J gene is TRBJ2-7, the V gene TRBV5-1; 11 nucleotides line up with TRBD2. With V trimmed by 3 bases and J by 0 bases, 5 bases remained unmatched. CDR1 SGHRS and CDR2 YFSETQ come from the germline V gene. The CDR3 is made up of 16 amino acids. The CDR3 here is CASSSGTSGYSYEQYF. Here the CDR3 DNA reads TGCGCCAGCAGCTCCGGGACTAGCGGCTACTCCTACGAGCAGTACTTC.

The J gene is TRBJ2-2, the V gene TRBV6-5, with D unresolved. CDR1 is MNHEY, CDR2 SVGAGI, per germline. Trimming stripped 4 bases from V and 5 bases from J, with 11 bases between. This CDR3 is built from 14 residues. This chain's CDR3 is CASSWTGLTGELFF. The CDR3 DNA reads TGTGCCAGCAGTTGGACGGGCCTTACCGGGGAGCTGTTTTTT.

V usage is TRBV11-2 and J usage is TRBJ2-2; D not resolved. This CDR3 contains 14 residues. Trimming removed 3 bases from V and 5 bases from J, with 10 bases in between. Germline assignment: CDR1 SGHAT and CDR2 FQNNGV. The CDR3 DNA follows: TGTGCCAGCAGCTTCTGGACCCAAACCGGGGAGCTGTTTTTT. It is translated as CASSFWTQTGELFF. Full variable domain (missing parts from reference TRBV11-2 and TRBJ2-2): EAGVAQSPRYKIIEKRQSVAFWCNPISGHATLYWYQQILGQGPKLLIQFQNNGVVDDSQLPKDRFSAERLKGVDSTLKIQPAKLEDSAVYLCASSFWTQTGELFFGEGSRLTVL.

The table lists this clonotype with a few counts. The chain carries TRBV4-3 and TRBJ2-7, with 10 bases that match TRBD1. Germline loops: CDR1 LGHNA, CDR2 YSLEER. CDR3 length equals 13 residues. Trimming at V came to 4 bases and at J to 3 bases, leaving 0 bases not matched to a gene. The DNA for the CDR3 is TGCGCCAGCAGCCGGGACAGGGGCTACGAGCAGTACTTC. Residues: CASSRDRGYEQYF.

This chain uses TRBV7-6 with TRBJ1-1, with 7 bases aligning to TRBD1. Trimming cost V 5 bases and J 5 bases; bases outside gene matches: 11. The CDR3 extends over 15 amino acids. Looked up from germline, CDR1 is SGHVS and CDR2 is FNYEAQ. CDR3 nucleotide sequence: TGTGCCAGCAGCGGACAGGCACAGGGACGGACTGAAGCTTTCTTT. This codes for CASSGQAQGRTEAFF.

This clonotype occurred many times. The chain has TRBV7-2 and TRBJ1-6; the match to TRBD1 covers 8 bases. Germline CDR1 is SGHTA and CDR2 is FQGNSA. The CDR3 sequence is 15 residues long. With 7 bases clipped from V and 9 bases from J, the junction kept 11 bases outside the gene matches. The CDR3 region has the DNA TGTGCCAGCACCCTCGAAGGGACAGGTTTTTCACCCCTCCACTTT. Translating gives CASTLEGTGFSPLHF.

The genes are TRBV5-6 and TRBJ2-3, with 14 bases lining up with TRBD2. The CDR3 extends over 18 amino acids. Germline V gene sequence: CDR1 SGHDT, CDR2 YYEEEE. The ends lost 3 bases at V and 0 bases at J; junction bases unmatched: 6. The CDR3 DNA reads as TGTGCCAGCAGCTGGGGACTAGCGGGAGCTACTAGCACAGATACGCAGTATTTT. Amino acid sequence: CASSWGLAGATSTDTQYF.

This clonotype has just a few counts. This rearrangement joins TRBV9 to TRBJ2-5, with D unresolved. The germline V gene encodes CDR1 SGDLS and CDR2 YYNGEE. The V end lost 2 bases, the J end lost 2 bases, and 10 bases lay between the germline ends. The CDR3 is 14 residues long. The CDR3 here is CASSVGAVQETQYF. The CDR3 nucleotides read TGTGCCAGCAGCGTCGGAGCAGTTCAAGAGACCCAGTACTTC.

There are a few counts of this clonotype. The chain joins TRBV2 to TRBJ1-1; D uncertain. CDR3 size: 12 residues. V was shortened by 9 bases and J by 4 bases, with 12 bases between the two germline ends. Germline V gene lookup returns CDR1 SNHLY and CDR2 FYNNEI. This chain's CDR3 is CASLWVTTEAFF. CDR3 nucleotide sequence: TGTGCCAGTCTCTGGGTTACCACTGAAGCTTTCTTT.

This clonotype occurred once. The chain is built from TRBV12-3 or TRBV12-4 and TRBJ2-1, with 8 bases identical to TRBD2. The CDR3 totals 16 residues. With 6 bases clipped from V and 10 bases from J, the junction kept 17 bases outside the gene matches. This chain's CDR3 is CASSHPGTSSHKEQFF. The CDR3 coding sequence is TGTGCCAGCAGCCATCCCGGGACTAGTTCTCATAAAGAGCAGTTCTTC.

This clonotype has only a few counts. The chain carries TRBV7-2 and TRBJ2-3, with unresolved D. The CDR3 length is 14 residues. V gave up 3 bases and J gave up 6 bases, with 13 bases separating them. Germline V gene sequence: CDR1 SGHTA, CDR2 FQGNSA. The CDR3 loop is CASSFGPIGDTQYF. The DNA of the CDR3 is TGTGCCAGCAGCTTTGGGCCAATAGGGGATACGCAGTATTTT.

This clonotype was found many times. The CDR3 reads CASSLSRSGNIQYF. The DNA for the CDR3 is TGTGCCAGCAGTTTATCGAGAAGTGGCAACATTCAGTACTTC. The rearrangement links TRBV27 to TRBJ2-4; D gene uncertain. CDR1 is MNHEY, CDR2 SMNVEV, per germline (reference sequence). The CDR3 contains 14 residues. V dropped 0 bases and J dropped 7 bases, with 10 bases sitting between them.

The gene calls are TRBV28 and TRBJ2-2; the D call may be TRBD1 or TRBD2 (5 bases each). The CDR3 covers 16 residues. V was clipped by 2 bases and J by 6 bases, with 16 bases between them. Germline V gene sequence: CDR1 MDHEN, CDR2 SYDVKM. This CDR3 is CASSLVDWDEAGELFF. As DNA, the CDR3 is TGTGCCAGCAGTTTAGTTGACTGGGACGAGGCCGGGGAGCTGTTTTTT. The entire variable domain, with the rest obtained from reference TRBV28 and TRBJ2-2, is as follows: DVKVTQSSRYLVKRTGEKVFLECVQDMDHENMFWYRQDPGLGLRLIYFSYDVKMKEKGDIPEGYSVSREKKERFSLILESASTNQTSMYLCASSLVDWDEAGELFFGEGSRLTVL.

This clonotype was picked up many times. This chain links TRBV4-1 with TRBJ2-1; 9 nucleotides align to TRBD2. Germline CDR1 MGHRA, CDR2 YSYEKL. Trimming at V came to 4 bases and at J to 8 bases, leaving 24 bases not matched to a gene. CDR3 size: 20 residues. The CDR3 region is CASSRVTGPGAGGNTDEQFF. CDR3 nucleotides: TGCGCCAGCAGCCGGGTGACAGGGCCGGGAGCGGGAGGCAATACGGATGAGCAGTTCTTC.

Many counts were recorded for this clonotype. DNA for the CDR3: TGTGCGAGGGGGACCCGAGAGACCCAGTACTTC. Its protein product is CARGTRETQYF. V usage is TRBV21-1 and J usage is TRBJ2-5; the tabulated D call, TRBD1, remains unverified against the DNA. TRBV21-1 is a listed pseudogene. This CDR3 spans 11 amino acids.

This clonotype was seen only once. A read error may account for a junction end that differs from germline. V usage is TRBV3-1 and J usage is TRBJ2-3, with D possibly TRBD1 on 6 matching bases. Germline values: CDR1 LGHDT, CDR2 YNNKEL (reference sequence). The CDR3 is 15 residues long. The CDR3 is CAGSQPGHRTDTQYF. The CDR3 DNA follows: TGTGCCGGCAGCCAGCCGGGACATCGCACAGATACGCAGTATTTT.

The rearrangement links TRBV10-2 to TRBJ1-6; 7 bases are a match to TRBD1. J was trimmed by 8 bases and V by 8 bases; bases with no gene match: 9. The V gene's germline CDR1 is WSHSY and CDR2 SAAADI. This CDR3 has 14 residues. CDR3 region: CASGPTGHYSPLHF. In DNA form, the CDR3 reads TGCGCCAGCGGACCGACAGGGCATTATTCACCCCTCCACTTT.

This clonotype appeared a few times. V usage is TRBV24-1 and J usage is TRBJ2-7, with 14 bases fitting TRBD2. The germline gives CDR1 KGHDR, CDR2 SFDVKD. Trimming removed 9 bases from V and 5 bases from J; junction bases left unmatched: 8. The CDR3 consists of 15 residues. This chain's CDR3 is CATGGTSGSVNEQYF. CDR3 sequence (DNA): TGTGCCACCGGGGGGACTAGCGGGAGCGTCAACGAGCAGTACTTC.

The chain has TRBV21-1 and TRBJ1-1; the table's D call, TRBD1, was not checked against the DNA. TRBV21-1 is a pseudogene. The CDR3 consists of 15 residues. The CDR3 coding sequence is TGTGCCAGCAGCCCTCCGACAGGGACCCCCACTGAAGCTTTCTTT. Its translation is CASSPPTGTPTEAFF.

This clonotype was detected many times. The V and J genes are TRBV5-1 and TRBJ2-7; 7 bases line up with TRBD1. The length of the CDR3 is 14 residues. Looked up from germline, CDR1 is SGHRS and CDR2 is YFSETQ. V trimming: 1 base; J trimming: 3 bases; junction bases outside the gene matches: 4. This CDR3 is CASSLSGDSYEQYF. Here the CDR3 DNA reads TGCGCCAGCAGCTTGAGTGGGGACAGCTACGAGCAGTACTTC.

The V gene is TRBV12-3 or TRBV12-4, the J gene TRBJ1-1; D unclear. CDR3 length equals 12 residues. V lost 4 bases to trimming and J lost 5 bases, with 8 bases between them. Written as DNA, the CDR3 is TGTGCCAGCAGTTCAGAAGGGACTGAAGCTTTCTTT. Its protein is CASSSEGTEAFF.

A few counts support this clonotype. This chain connects TRBV5-6 to TRBJ2-3, with D unclear. Germline values: CDR1 SGHDT, CDR2 YYEEEE. The CDR3 has 13 residues. V was pared by 2 bases and J by 5 bases, with 9 bases between. CDR3 sequence: CASSFSAEDTQYF. For the CDR3, the DNA is TGTGCCAGCAGCTTCTCCGCCGAAGATACGCAGTATTTT.

The V and J genes are TRBV3-1 and TRBJ2-1; TRBD2 aligns across 12 bases. CDR3 length equals 17 residues. With 4 bases clipped from V and 4 bases from J, the junction kept 8 bases outside the gene matches. From germline, CDR1 is LGHDT and CDR2 YNNKEL (reference sequence). This CDR3 reads CASSLRLAGVIYNEQFF. The DNA of the CDR3 is TGTGCCAGCAGCCTACGACTAGCGGGAGTAATATACAATGAGCAGTTCTTC.

The rearrangement uses TRBV11-2 and TRBJ2-3; D remains ambiguous. V shed 5 bases and J shed 6 bases, with 18 bases lying between them. This CDR3 contains 15 residues. The germline gives CDR1 SGHAT, CDR2 FQNNGV. In DNA, the CDR3 is TGTGCCAGCAGCCCGAAAGGTCAGGATCGCGATACGCAGTATTTT. This sequence encodes CASSPKGQDRDTQYF.

J is TRBJ2-3 and V is TRBV9; 7 bases agree with TRBD1. The CDR3 sequence is 15 residues long. The V gene end was trimmed by 0 bases and the J gene end by 3 bases; junction bases not matched to a gene: 4. The V gene's germline CDR1 is SGDLS and CDR2 YYNGEE. CDR3 in DNA: TGTGCCAGCAGCGTAGAGGGGGCGAGAACAGATACGCAGTATTTT. This sequence encodes CASSVEGARTDTQYF.

This clonotype was seen ten or more times. This chain uses TRBV28 with TRBJ2-1, with D tentatively TRBD2 (5 bases). This CDR3 has 16 residues. The V gene lost 5 bases and the J gene lost 6 bases, with 20 bases spanning the gap. Germline V lookup: CDR1 MDHEN, CDR2 SYDVKM. CDR3 coding DNA: TGTGCCAGCAGTCCTCTTCCGGCGGGCAATTTCAATGAGCAGTTCTTC. It is translated as CASSPLPAGNFNEQFF.